The T cell receptor (beta chain) described here comes from a study of T cells in Graves' hyperthyroidism and ophthalmopathy. V gave up 8 bases and J gave up 0 bases, with 13 bases separating them. The length of the CDR3 is 14 residues. Per the germline V gene, CDR1 is LNHNV and CDR2 is YYDKDF (reference sequence). RNA transcripts were the template for amplifying TCR beta CDR3 regions. The study used the HTBI primer set for a first-round RT-PCR of the TCR CDR3. Using its own MiXCR run on the multiplex PCR reads, TCRdb lists one record per CDR3 protein. The profile covers some 210,000 distinct CDR3 sequences, with roughly 17% appearing a single time and approximately 46% taken by the ten largest.

This sequence was found in a man over 45 with Graves' hyperthyroidism. Material for sequencing was blood. This chain connects TRBV15 to TRBJ1-1, with a weak D call TRBD1 (6 bases). The CDR3 region has the DNA TGTGCCACCGGGAGAGGGACACTGAACACTGAAGCTTTCTTT. Its protein is CATGRGTLNTEAFF.